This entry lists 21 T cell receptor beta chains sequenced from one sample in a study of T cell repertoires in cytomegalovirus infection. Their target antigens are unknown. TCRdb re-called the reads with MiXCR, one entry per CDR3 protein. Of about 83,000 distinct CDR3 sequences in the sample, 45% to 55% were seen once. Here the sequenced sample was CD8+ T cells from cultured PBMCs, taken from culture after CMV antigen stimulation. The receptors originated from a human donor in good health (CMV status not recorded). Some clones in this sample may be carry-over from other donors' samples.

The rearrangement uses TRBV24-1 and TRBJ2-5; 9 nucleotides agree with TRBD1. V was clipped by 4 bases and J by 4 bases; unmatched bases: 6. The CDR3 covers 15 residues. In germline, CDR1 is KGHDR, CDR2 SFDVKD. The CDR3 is CATSDLRGQGETQYF. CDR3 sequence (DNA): TGTGCCACCAGTGACTTGCGGGGACAGGGAGAGACCCAGTACTTC.

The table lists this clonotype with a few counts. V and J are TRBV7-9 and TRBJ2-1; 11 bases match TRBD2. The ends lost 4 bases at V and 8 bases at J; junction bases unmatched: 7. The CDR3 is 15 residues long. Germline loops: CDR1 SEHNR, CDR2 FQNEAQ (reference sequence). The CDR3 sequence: CASSSTSGRVDEQFF. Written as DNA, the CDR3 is TGTGCCAGCAGCTCTACTAGCGGGAGAGTCGATGAGCAGTTCTTC.

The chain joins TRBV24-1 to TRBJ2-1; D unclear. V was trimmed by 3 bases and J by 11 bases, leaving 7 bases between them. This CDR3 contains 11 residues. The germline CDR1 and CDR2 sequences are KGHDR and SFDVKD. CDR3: CATSDIGKQFF. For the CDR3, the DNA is TGTGCCACCAGTGATATCGGAAAGCAGTTCTTC.

The CDR3 sequence: CASSSGRGQNYGYTF. CDR3 nucleotides: TGTGCCAGCAGCTCAGGACGGGGACAGAACTATGGCTACACCTTC. V gene TRBV13 combines with J gene TRBJ1-2; 7 positions agree with TRBD1. Germline loops: CDR1 PRHDT, CDR2 FYEKMQ (reference sequence). CDR3 size: 15 residues. V was clipped by 4 bases and J by 2 bases; unmatched bases: 7.

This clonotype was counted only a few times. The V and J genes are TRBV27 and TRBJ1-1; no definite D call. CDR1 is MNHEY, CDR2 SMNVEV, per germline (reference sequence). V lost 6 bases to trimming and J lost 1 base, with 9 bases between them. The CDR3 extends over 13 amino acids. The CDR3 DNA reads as TGTGCCAGCAGCCCCGTCGGGAACACTGAAGCTTTCTTT. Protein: CASSPVGNTEAFF.

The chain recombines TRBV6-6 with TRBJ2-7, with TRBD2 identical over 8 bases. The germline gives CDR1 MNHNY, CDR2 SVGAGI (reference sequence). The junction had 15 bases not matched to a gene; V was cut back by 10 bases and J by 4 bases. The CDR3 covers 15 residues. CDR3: CAIRSGSVSNYEQYF. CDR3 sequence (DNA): TGTGCCATCCGAAGCGGGAGCGTATCCAATTACGAGCAGTACTTC.

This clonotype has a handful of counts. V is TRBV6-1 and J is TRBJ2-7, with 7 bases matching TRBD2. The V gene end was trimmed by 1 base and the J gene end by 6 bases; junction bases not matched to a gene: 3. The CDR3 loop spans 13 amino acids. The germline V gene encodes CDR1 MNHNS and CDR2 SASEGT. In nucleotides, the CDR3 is TGTGCCAGCAGTGAAGTTGGGGGGGTCGAGCAGTACTTC. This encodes CASSEVGGVEQYF.

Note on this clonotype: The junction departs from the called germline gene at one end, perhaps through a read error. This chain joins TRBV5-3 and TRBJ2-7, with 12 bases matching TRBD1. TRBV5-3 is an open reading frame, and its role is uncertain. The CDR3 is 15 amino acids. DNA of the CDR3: TGTGCCAGCAGCTCGGGGACAGGGGGCTTCTACGAGCAGTACTTC. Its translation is CASSSGTGGFYEQYF.

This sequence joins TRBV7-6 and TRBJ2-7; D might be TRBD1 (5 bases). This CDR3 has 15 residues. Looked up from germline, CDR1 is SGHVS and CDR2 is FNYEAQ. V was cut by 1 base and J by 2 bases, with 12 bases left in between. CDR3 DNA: TGTGCCAGCAGCTTAGAGGGGCGGATGGCCTACGAGCAGTACTTC. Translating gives CASSLEGRMAYEQYF.

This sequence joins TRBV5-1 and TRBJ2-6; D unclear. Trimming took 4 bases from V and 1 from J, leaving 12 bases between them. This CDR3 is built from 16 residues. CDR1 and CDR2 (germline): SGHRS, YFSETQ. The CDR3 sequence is CASSPLEGSGANVLTF. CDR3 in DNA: TGCGCCAGCAGCCCGTTGGAAGGATCTGGGGCCAACGTCCTGACTTTC.

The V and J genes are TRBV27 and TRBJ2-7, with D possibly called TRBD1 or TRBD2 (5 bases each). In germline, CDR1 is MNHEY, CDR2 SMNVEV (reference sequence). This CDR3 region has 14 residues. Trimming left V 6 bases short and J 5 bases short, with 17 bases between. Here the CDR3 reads CASSLRGFYDEQYF. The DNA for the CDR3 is TGTGCCAGCAGCTTGAGGGGCTTCTACGACGAGCAGTACTTC.

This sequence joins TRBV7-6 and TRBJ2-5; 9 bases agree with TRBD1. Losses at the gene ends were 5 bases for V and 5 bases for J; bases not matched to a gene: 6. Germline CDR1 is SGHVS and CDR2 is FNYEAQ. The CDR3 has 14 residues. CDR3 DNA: TGTGCCAGCAGCGACCGGGACAGGGTCGAGACCCAGTACTTC. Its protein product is CASSDRDRVETQYF.

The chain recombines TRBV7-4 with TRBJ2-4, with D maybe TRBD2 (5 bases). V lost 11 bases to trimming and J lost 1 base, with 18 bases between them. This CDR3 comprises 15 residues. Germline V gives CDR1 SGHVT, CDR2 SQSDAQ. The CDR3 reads CAAERGEDAKNIQYF. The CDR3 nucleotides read TGTGCCGCCGAACGGGGAGAAGATGCCAAAAACATTCAGTACTTC.

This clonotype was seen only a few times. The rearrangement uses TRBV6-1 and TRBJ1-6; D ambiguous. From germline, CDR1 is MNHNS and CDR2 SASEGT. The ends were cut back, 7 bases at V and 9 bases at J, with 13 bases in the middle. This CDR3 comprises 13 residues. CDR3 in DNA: TGTGCCAGCAAGGAAGGGTCAAGTTCACCCCTCCACTTT. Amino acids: CASKEGSSSPLHF.

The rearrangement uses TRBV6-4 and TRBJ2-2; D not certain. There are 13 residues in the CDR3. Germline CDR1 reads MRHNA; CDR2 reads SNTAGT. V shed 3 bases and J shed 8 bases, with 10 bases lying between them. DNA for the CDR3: TGTGCCAGCAGTGAATACCCAGGAGGGGAGCTGTTTTTT. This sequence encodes CASSEYPGGELFF.

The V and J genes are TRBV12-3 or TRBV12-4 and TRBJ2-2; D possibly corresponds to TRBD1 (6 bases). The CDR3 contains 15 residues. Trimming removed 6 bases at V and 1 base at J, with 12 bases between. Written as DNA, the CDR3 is TGTGCCAGCAGGAAGGGACAAATGAACACCGGGGAGCTGTTTTTT. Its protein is CASRKGQMNTGELFF.

DNA of the CDR3: TGTGCCAGCAGCCTACAAGCGGGAGATACGCAGTATTTT. Translating it yields CASSLQAGDTQYF. This chain connects TRBV7-8 to TRBJ2-3; D possibly corresponds to TRBD2 (6 bases). The CDR3 contains 13 residues. Germline assignment: CDR1 SGHVS and CDR2 FQNEAQ. Trimming took off 5 bases at V and 5 bases at J, with 11 bases between the two ends. The full variable domain, in which reference TRBV7-8 and TRBJ2-3 provide the parts outside the CDR3, is GAGVSQSPRYKVAKRGQDVALRCDPISGHVSLFWYQQALGQGPEFLTYFQNEAQLDKSGLPSDRFFAERPEGSVSTLKIQRTQQEDSAVYLCASSLQAGDTQYFGPGTRLTVL.

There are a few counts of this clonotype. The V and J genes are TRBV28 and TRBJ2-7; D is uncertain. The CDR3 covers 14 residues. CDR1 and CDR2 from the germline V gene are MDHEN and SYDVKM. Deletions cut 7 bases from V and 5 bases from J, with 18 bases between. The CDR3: CASTPTQLDDEQYF. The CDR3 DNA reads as TGTGCCAGCACCCCGACCCAACTTGACGACGAGCAGTACTTC.

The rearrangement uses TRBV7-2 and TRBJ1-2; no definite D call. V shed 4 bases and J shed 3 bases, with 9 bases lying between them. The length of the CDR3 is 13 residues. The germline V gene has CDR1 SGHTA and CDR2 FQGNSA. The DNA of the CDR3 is TGTGCCAGCAGCTCCCCCGACGACTATGGCTACACCTTC. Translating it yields CASSSPDDYGYTF.

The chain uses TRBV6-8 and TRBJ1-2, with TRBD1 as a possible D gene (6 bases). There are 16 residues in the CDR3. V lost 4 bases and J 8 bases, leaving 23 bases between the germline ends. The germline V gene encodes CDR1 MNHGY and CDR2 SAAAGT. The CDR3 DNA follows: TGTGCCAGCAGTTCCAGAAGGACAGCTACCCTAGAAGGCTACACCTTC. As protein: CASSSRRTATLEGYTF.

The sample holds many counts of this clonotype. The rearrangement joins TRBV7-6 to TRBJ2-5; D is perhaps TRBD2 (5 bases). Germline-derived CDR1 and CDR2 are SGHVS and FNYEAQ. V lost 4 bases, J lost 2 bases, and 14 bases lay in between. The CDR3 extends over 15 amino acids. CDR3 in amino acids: CASSYAEVTQETQYF. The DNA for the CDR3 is TGTGCCAGCAGCTACGCGGAGGTCACTCAAGAGACCCAGTACTTC.